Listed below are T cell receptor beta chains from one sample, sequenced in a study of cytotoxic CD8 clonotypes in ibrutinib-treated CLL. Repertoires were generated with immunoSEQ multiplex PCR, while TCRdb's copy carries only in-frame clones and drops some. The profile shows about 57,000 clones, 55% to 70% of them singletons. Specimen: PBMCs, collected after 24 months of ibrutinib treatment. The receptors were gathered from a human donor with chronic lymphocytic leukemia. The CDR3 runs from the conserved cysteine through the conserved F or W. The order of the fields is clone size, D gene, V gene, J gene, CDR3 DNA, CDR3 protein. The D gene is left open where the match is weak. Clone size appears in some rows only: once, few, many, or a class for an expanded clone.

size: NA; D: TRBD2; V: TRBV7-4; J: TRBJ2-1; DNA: TGTGCCAGCCCCCCGCTAGCGGGAGATAGGGAGCAGTTCTTC; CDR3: CASPPLAGDREQFF
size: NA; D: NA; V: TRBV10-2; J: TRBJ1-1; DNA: TGCGCCAGCAGTGACCATACAGTTTACACTGAAGCTTTCTTT; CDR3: CASSDHTVYTEAFF
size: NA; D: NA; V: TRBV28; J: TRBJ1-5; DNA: TGTGCCAGCAGTTCGTTTAGGGCAGGCCCCGACCAGCCCCAGCATTTT; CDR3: CASSSFRAGPDQPQHF
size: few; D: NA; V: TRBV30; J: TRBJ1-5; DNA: TGTGCCTGGAGTAAAGGAGGAGGGATCGGGCCCCAGCATTTT; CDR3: CAWSKGGGIGPQHF
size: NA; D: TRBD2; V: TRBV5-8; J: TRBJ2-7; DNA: TGTGCCAGCAGCGTAAGGGCTGGGACTAGCGGGTGGTTCCTGGTTTACGAGCAGTACTTC; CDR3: CASSVRAGTSGWFLVYEQYF
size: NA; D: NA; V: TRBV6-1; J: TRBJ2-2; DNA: TGTGCCAGCTGGGATTTCGGGGAGCTGTTTTTT; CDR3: CASWDFGELFF
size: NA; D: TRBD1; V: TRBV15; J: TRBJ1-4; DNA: TGTGCCACCAGCAGAGGAAGACAGGGGGCTGAAAAACTGTTTTTT; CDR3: CATSRGRQGAEKLFF
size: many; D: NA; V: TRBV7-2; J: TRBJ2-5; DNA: TGTGCCAGCAGCTTAATTGGGCAGGGTGTAGAGACCCAGTACTTC; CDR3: CASSLIGQGVETQYF
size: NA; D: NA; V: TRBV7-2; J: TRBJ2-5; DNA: TGTGCCAGCAGCTCACCGGTGGGGGTCCAAAAGACCCAGTACTTC; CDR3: CASSSPVGVQKTQYF
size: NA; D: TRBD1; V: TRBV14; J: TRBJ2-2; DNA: TGTGCCAGCAGCCAAGTTGAGCGCAGGGGGCGCACCGGGGAGCTGTTTTTT; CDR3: CASSQVERRGRTGELFF
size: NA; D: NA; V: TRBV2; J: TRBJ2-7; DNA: TGTGCCAGCAGTTTCGGACAGTACTACTACGAGCAGTACTTC; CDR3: CASSFGQYYYEQYF
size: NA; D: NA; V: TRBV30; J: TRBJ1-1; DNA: TGTGCCTGGAGTGTGCTTGCTGAAGCTTTCTTT; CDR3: CAWSVLAEAFF
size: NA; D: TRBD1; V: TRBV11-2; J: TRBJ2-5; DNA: TGTGCCAGCAGCCAGGGACAGCCAGCCCAGTACTTC; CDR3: CASSQGQPAQYF
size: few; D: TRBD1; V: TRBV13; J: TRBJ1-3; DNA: TGTGCCAGCAGCGCCAGACAGGGAGCTGGAAACACCATATATTTT; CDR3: CASSARQGAGNTIYF
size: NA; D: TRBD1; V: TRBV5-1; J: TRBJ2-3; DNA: TGCGCCAGCAACCATGACAGGGTCCGAGGTACGCAGTATTTT; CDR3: CASNHDRVRGTQYF
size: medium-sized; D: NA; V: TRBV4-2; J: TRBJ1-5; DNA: TGTGCCAGCAGCCAAGCTGGGCAGGGGAGCAATCAGCCCCAGCATTTT; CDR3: CASSQAGQGSNQPQHF
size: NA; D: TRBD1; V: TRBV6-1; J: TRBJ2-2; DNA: TGTGCCATCAGTGAGGGGCTGACAGGGTTCGACACCGGGGAGCTGTTTTTT; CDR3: CAISEGLTGFDTGELFF
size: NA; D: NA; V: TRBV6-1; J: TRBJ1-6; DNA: TGTGCCAGCATCCCTAGGGGTTCTGTCTTTTCACCCCTCCACTTT; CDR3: CASIPRGSVFSPLHF
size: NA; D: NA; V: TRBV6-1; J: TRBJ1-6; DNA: TGTGCCAGCAACAGGGTCGAGGGGGGATCACCCCTCCACTTT; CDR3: CASNRVEGGSPLHF
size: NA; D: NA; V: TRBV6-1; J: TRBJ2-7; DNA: TGTGCCACCAAGGAGGGCTTGGAGCAGTACTTC; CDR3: CATKEGLEQYF
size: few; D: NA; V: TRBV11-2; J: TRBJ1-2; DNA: TGTGCCAGCAGCGAGGGCTATGGCTACACCTTC; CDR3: CASSEGYGYTF
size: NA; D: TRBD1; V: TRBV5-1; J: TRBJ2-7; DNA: TGCGCCAGCAGTCGTGGCATTCGGGACAGGGACTACGAGCAGTACTTC; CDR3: CASSRGIRDRDYEQYF
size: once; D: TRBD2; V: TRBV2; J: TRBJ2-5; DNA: TGTGCCAGCAGACGACTAGCGGGAGGGTCAGGGGAGACCCAGTACTTC; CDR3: CASRRLAGGSGETQYF
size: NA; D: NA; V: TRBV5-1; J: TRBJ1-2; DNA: TGCGCCAGCAGCCCCGGGAGTGTGAGTATCAGCTATGGCTACACCTTC; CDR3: CASSPGSVSISYGYTF
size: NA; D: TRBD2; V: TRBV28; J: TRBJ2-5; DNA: TGTGCCAGCAGTTTAGAGTTGGCGGGAGGGGTGGAGACCCAGTACTTC; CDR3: CASSLELAGGVETQYF
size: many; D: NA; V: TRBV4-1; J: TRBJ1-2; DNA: TGCGCCAGCAGCCAAGACGGCAGGGTTTATGGCTACACCTTC; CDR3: CASSQDGRVYGYTF
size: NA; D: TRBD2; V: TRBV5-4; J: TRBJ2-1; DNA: TGTGCCAGCAGCACCGCTAGCGGCCGGGGGGGCTACAATGAGCAGTTCTTC; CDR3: CASSTASGRGGYNEQFF
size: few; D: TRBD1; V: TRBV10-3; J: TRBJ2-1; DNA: TGTGCCATCCCGGGACAGGGGGTTAATGAGCAGTTCTTC; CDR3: CAIPGQGVNEQFF
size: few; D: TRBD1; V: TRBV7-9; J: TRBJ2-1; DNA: TGTGCCAGCAGCCTAAGACAGGGCGATGAGCAGTTCTTC; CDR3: CASSLRQGDEQFF
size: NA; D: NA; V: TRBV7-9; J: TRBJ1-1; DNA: TGTGCCAGCAGCTTATTTGGTCAGGGGCGAGCTTTCTTT; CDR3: CASSLFGQGRAFF
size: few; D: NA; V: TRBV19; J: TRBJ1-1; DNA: TGTGCCAGTAGTACGGGAAAGGGTTTGGCTTTCTTT; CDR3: CASSTGKGLAFF
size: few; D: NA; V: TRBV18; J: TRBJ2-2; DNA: TGTGCCAGCTCACCACCAGGGGTCACCGGGGAGCTGTTTTTT; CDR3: CASSPPGVTGELFF
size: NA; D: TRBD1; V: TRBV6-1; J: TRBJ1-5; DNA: TGTGCCAGCAGTGGCAGGACAGGGTTTAGCAATCAGCCCCAGCATTTT; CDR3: CASSGRTGFSNQPQHF
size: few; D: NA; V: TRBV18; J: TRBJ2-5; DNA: TGTGCCAGCTCACCACTAACCGGGACGGCTCAAGAGACCCAGTACTTC; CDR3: CASSPLTGTAQETQYF
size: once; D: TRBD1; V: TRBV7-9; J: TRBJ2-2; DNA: TGTGCCAGCAGCCAACCGGGACAGGGGACGGGGGAGCTGTTTTTT; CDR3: CASSQPGQGTGELFF
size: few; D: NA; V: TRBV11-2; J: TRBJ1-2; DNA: TGTGCCAGCAGCCTGGGCGGCAGGAACTATGGCTACACCTTC; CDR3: CASSLGGRNYGYTF
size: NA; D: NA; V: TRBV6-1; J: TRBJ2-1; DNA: TGTGCCAGCAGTGCCTTGACAGAGAGCGCGGGTTCAGAGCAGTTCTTC; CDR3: CASSALTESAGSEQFF
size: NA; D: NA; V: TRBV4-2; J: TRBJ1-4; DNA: TGTGCCAGCAGCCAAGGTTCCGCCGCGGCTAATGAAAAACTGTTTTTT; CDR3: CASSQGSAAANEKLFF
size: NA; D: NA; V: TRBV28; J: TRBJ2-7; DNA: TGTGCCAGCAGCCCGGACGCCTCCTACGAGCAGTACTTC; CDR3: CASSPDASYEQYF
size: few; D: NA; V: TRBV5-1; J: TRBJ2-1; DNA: TGCGCCAGCAGCTTGAATTTGGACAACGAGCAGTTCTTC; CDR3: CASSLNLDNEQFF
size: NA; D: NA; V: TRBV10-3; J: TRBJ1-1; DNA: TGTGCCAGCAGTACCGGTTCGAGCATGAACACTGAAGCTTTCTTT; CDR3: CASSTGSSMNTEAFF